This T cell receptor beta chain originates from a study of cytomegalovirus exposure and HLA in healthy donors. Findings of the study overall: Among the sequence variants, a highly shared cluster was likely an artifact of sequencing.

About this clone: As yet, its antigen is unknown.

PCR primers comprised 60 Vbeta and 13 Jbeta primers. Sequencing was performed with immunoSEQ multiplex PCR; in TCRdb, only in-frame clones are kept and a portion is missing. Found here are some 180,000 clones, 81% of them singletons; the top ten hold around 3.7%. This CDR3 has 16 amino acids. The gene calls are TRBV21-1 and TRBJ2-2; the listed D gene, TRBD2, was not tested against the DNA. TRBV21-1 is assigned pseudogene status. This clonotype originated in a man between 35 and 55 years old in good health and CMV-seropositive. Sequencing was done on a sample of PBMCs. The CDR3: CASSKNELANTGELFF. For the CDR3, the DNA is TGTGCCAGCAGCAAAAACGAACTAGCGAACACCGGGGAGCTGTTTTTT.